The 29 T cell receptor beta chains in this list originate from one sample, sequenced in a study of pediatric ulcerative colitis. Libraries were prepared by immunoSEQ multiplex PCR; TCRdb keeps only in-frame clonotypes and omits some of them. Of 64,000 or so clones detected, around 80% appear once; the ten largest clones hold 4% to 6.5%. Sequencing was done on a sample of blood. The receptors come from a boy aged 10-17 years with moderate ulcerative colitis.

This clone was recorded a few times. This chain uses TRBV5-1 with TRBJ1-2; D is possibly TRBD1 (5 bases). Germline CDR1 reads SGHRS; CDR2 reads YFSETQ. This CDR3 is built from 12 residues. With 2 bases removed from V and 14 bases from J, the gap between germline ends came to 16 bases. The DNA for the CDR3 is TGCGCCAGCAGCTTAGTTGGGCAGGGCTGGACCTTC. Translated, it gives CASSLVGQGWTF.

The rearrangement uses TRBV4-2 and TRBJ2-5; TRBD1 matches at 8 bases. The CDR3 has 15 amino acids. The germline V gene encodes CDR1 LGHNA and CDR2 YNFKEQ. V was clipped by 3 bases and J by 5 bases; unmatched bases: 8. CDR3 loop: CASSQDREVGETQYF. DNA for the CDR3: TGTGCCAGCAGCCAGGACAGGGAGGTGGGGGAGACCCAGTACTTC.

CDR3 coding DNA: TGTGCCAGCAGCCCAGAGGGGGAGAGCTCCTACGAGCAGTACTTC. Translated, it gives CASSPEGESSYEQYF. The J gene is TRBJ2-7, the V gene TRBV7-6, with a weak D call TRBD1 (6 bases). The CDR3 has 15 residues. CDR1 and CDR2 from the germline V gene are SGHVS and FNYEAQ. Trimming removed 5 bases at V and 0 bases at J, with 14 bases between.

V gene TRBV7-8 combines with J gene TRBJ1-5; TRBD1 is a possible D gene (5 bases). Germline CDR1 is SGHVS and CDR2 is FQNEAQ. V was shortened by 4 bases and J by 6 bases, with 16 bases between the two germline ends. CDR3 length: 15 amino acids. The DNA of the CDR3 is TGTGCCAGCAGCTCGCACCAGGGTCCCAGTCAGCCCCAGCATTTT. Protein: CASSSHQGPSQPQHF.

This chain uses TRBV21-1 with TRBJ1-1. TRBV21-1 is reported as a pseudogene. This CDR3 has 17 residues. The DNA for the CDR3 is TGTGCCAGCTCCCTACACCGGGGGAGGCTTATGAACACTGAAGCTTTCTTT. This codes for CASSLHRGRLMNTEAFF.

The gene calls are TRBV7-9 and TRBJ2-5; TRBD2 agrees at 7 bases. Looked up from germline, CDR1 is SEHNR and CDR2 is FQNEAQ (reference sequence). J lost 2 bases, V lost 2 bases, and 5 bases had no gene match. The CDR3 spans 15 residues. The CDR3: CASSLTPAGQETQYF. CDR3 DNA sequence: TGTGCCAGCAGCTTAACACCAGCGGGGCAAGAGACCCAGTACTTC.

This chain joins TRBV11-1 and TRBJ2-5; TRBD2 matches at 8 bases. The CDR3 consists of 16 residues. CDR1 and CDR2 from the germline V gene are SGHAT and FQDESV (reference sequence). With 3 bases clipped from V and 7 bases from J, the junction kept 13 bases outside the gene matches. The CDR3 spells CASSFDTVRGAGTQYF. The CDR3 DNA reads TGTGCCAGCAGCTTCGATACGGTGCGGGGGGCTGGGACCCAGTACTTC.

This clone was found a few times. This sequence joins TRBV7-3 and TRBJ2-1, with a tentative D call TRBD2 (5 bases). The CDR3 runs to 15 residues. The germline V gene encodes CDR1 SGHTA and CDR2 FQGTGA. With 5 bases removed from V and 4 bases from J, the gap between germline ends came to 15 bases. For the CDR3, the DNA is TGTGCCAGCAGCCCCGCGGCGGGTTATTACAATGAGCAGTTCTTC. The encoded protein is CASSPAAGYYNEQFF. The complete variable domain, with remaining parts taken from reference TRBV7-3 and TRBJ2-1, reads GAGVSQTPSNKVTEKGKYVELRCDPISGHTALYWYRQSLGQGPEFLIYFQGTGAADDSGLPNDRFFAVRPEGSVSTLKIQRTERGDSAVYLCASSPAAGYYNEQFFGPGTRLTVL.

The count of this clone is one. The chain joins TRBV4-1 to TRBJ2-5, with 8 nucleotides matching TRBD1. CDR1 is MGHRA and CDR2 is YSYEKL in the germline V gene. This CDR3 contains 15 residues. Trimming took 2 bases from V and 5 from J; bases not matched to a gene: 7. The CDR3, as DNA: TGCGCCAGCAGCCAATACCAGGACAGGGATGAGACCCAGTACTTC. The encoded protein is CASSQYQDRDETQYF.

This chain connects TRBV5-1 to TRBJ1-2; weak D call: TRBD1 (5 bases). Germline V CDR1 and CDR2: SGHRS, YFSETQ. V shed 2 bases and J shed 4 bases, with 15 bases lying between them. The CDR3 runs 15 residues. The CDR3: CASSFRGELGYGYTF. CDR3 sequence (DNA): TGCGCCAGCAGCTTTAGAGGGGAGTTGGGCTATGGCTACACCTTC.

The chain combines TRBV9 with TRBJ1-2; a possible D gene is TRBD1 (5 bases). This CDR3 is 15 amino acids long. With 0 bases removed from V and 2 bases from J, the gap between germline ends came to 11 bases. Germline-derived CDR1 and CDR2 are SGDLS and YYNGEE. Here the CDR3 reads CASSVDPTENYGYTF. CDR3 in DNA: TGTGCCAGCAGCGTAGATCCGACAGAGAACTATGGCTACACCTTC.

This clone turned up a few times. V usage is TRBV10-2 and J usage is TRBJ1-1; no firm D call. The CDR3 totals 14 residues. CDR1 WSHSY and CDR2 SAAADI come from the germline V gene. Trimming removed 8 bases at V and 5 bases at J, with 18 bases between. Here the CDR3 reads CASGLRGRSTEAFF. The CDR3 nucleotides are TGCGCCAGCGGCCTAAGAGGGAGAAGTACTGAAGCTTTCTTT.

The chain employs TRBV7-6 and TRBJ2-7, with D hard to call. This CDR3 has 14 amino acids. The V end lost 6 bases, the J end lost 0 bases, and 12 bases lay between the germline ends. Germline V lookup: CDR1 SGHVS, CDR2 FNYEAQ. In DNA, the CDR3 is TGTGCCAGCAGAGGTGACTCGAGCTCCTACGAGCAGTACTTC. It encodes CASRGDSSSYEQYF.

This sequence joins TRBV5-1 and TRBJ1-4, with D maybe TRBD1 (6 bases). The CDR3 runs 15 residues. Germline V gives CDR1 SGHRS, CDR2 YFSETQ. Deletions cut 4 bases from V and 11 bases from J, with 21 bases between. For the CDR3, the DNA is TGCGCCAGCAGCCTCGGCCAAACAGGGACCGGGAAACTGTTTTTT. Its translation: CASSLGQTGTGKLFF.

The rearrangement links TRBV19 to TRBJ2-3; 8 positions agree with TRBD2. This CDR3 contains 16 residues. V lost 5 bases to trimming and J lost 0 bases; unmatched junction nucleotides: 7. Germline CDR1 and CDR2: LNHDA and SQIVND (reference sequence). CDR3 region: CASSQGAGASTDTQYF. In nucleotides, the CDR3 is TGTGCCAGTAGTCAGGGAGCGGGGGCGAGCACAGATACGCAGTATTTT.

V is TRBV9 and J is TRBJ2-1; D is possibly TRBD2 (7 bases). The CDR3 has 13 amino acids. V was trimmed by 4 bases and J by 12 bases, leaving 17 bases between them. Germline CDR1 reads SGDLS; CDR2 reads YYNGEE. The CDR3 DNA follows: TGTGCCAGCAGCCCGAGGGGGGACTACGGGCAGTTCTTC. Translating gives CASSPRGDYGQFF.

The CDR3 protein is CASSGVGTGGSPLHF. CDR3 bases: TGTGCCAGCAGTGGGGTTGGAACAGGTGGCTCACCCCTCCACTTT. The rearrangement links TRBV25-1 to TRBJ1-6, with D perhaps TRBD1 (5 bases). Germline loops: CDR1 MGHDK, CDR2 SYGVNS. The V end lost 4 bases, the J end lost 10 bases, and 17 bases lay between the germline ends. CDR3 length: 15 amino acids.

The chain links TRBV18 to TRBJ1-4; D gene unclear. V lost 0 bases, J lost 4 bases, and 9 bases lay in between. The V gene's germline CDR1 is KGHSH and CDR2 LQKENI. This CDR3 is 15 amino acids long. In DNA form, the CDR3 reads TGTGCCAGCTCACCACCTAGGGTTTTTAATGAAAAACTGTTTTTT. Translated, it gives CASSPPRVFNEKLFF.

This clone showed up just once. The chain couples TRBV29-1 to TRBJ1-1; D perhaps matches TRBD1 (6 bases). The length of the CDR3 is 12 residues. Germline CDR1 reads SQVTM; CDR2 reads ANQGSEA. Trimming removed 7 bases from V and 1 base from J, with 10 bases in between. CDR3 nucleotides: TGCAGCGGGGGGGCCGGGAACACTGAAGCTTTCTTT. It codes for CSGGAGNTEAFF. Full variable domain (outside the CDR3, taken from reference TRBV29-1 and TRBJ1-1): SAVISQKPSRDICQRGTSLTIQCQVDSQVTMMFWYRQQPGQSLTLIATANQGSEATYESGFVIDKFPISRPNLTFSTLTVSNMSPEDSSIYLCSGGAGNTEAFFGQGTRLTVV.

The chain couples TRBV9 to TRBJ2-2; no clear D gene. The germline CDR1 and CDR2 sequences are SGDLS and YYNGEE. The CDR3 has 15 residues. Trimming shortened V by 5 bases and J by 1 base, and 12 bases separated the two germline ends. The CDR3 DNA follows: TGTGCCAGCAGTGCCACTGGGCGGAACACCGGGGAGCTGTTTTTT. Residues: CASSATGRNTGELFF.

The chain recombines TRBV7-2 with TRBJ1-5; tentative D call: TRBD1 (5 bases). The CDR3 length is 16 residues. Looked up from germline, CDR1 is SGHTA and CDR2 is FQGNSA. Trimming took 4 bases from V and 2 from J, leaving 15 bases between them. The CDR3 nucleotides are TGTGCCAGCAGCTCACCAATGGGGGGAGGCAATCAGCCCCAGCATTTT. Translated: CASSSPMGGGNQPQHF.

V and J are TRBV19 and TRBJ1-5; D remains ambiguous. Germline values: CDR1 LNHDA, CDR2 SQIVND (reference sequence). V lost 5 bases, J lost 0 bases, and 8 bases lay in between. The CDR3 is 14 residues long. The CDR3 here is CASSPDGSNQPQHF. The DNA of the CDR3 is TGTGCCAGTAGTCCTGACGGTAGCAATCAGCCCCAGCATTTT. Combining the CDR3 with reference TRBV19 and TRBJ1-5 gives the whole variable domain DGGITQSPKYLFRKEGQNVTLSCEQNLNHDAMYWYRQDPGQGLRLIYYSQIVNDFQKGDIAEGYSVSREKKESFPLTVTSAQKNPTAFYLCASSPDGSNQPQHFGDGTRLSIL.

V usage is TRBV7-9 and J usage is TRBJ1-4; possibly TRBD1 for D (5 bases). The CDR3 loop spans 17 amino acids. The germline V gene encodes CDR1 SEHNR and CDR2 FQNEAQ (reference sequence). With 0 bases removed from V and 5 bases from J, the gap between germline ends came to 16 bases. CDR3 nucleotides: TGTGCCAGCAGCTTAGCCTTAATCAGGGAGGGGAATGAAAAACTGTTTTTT. Protein product: CASSLALIREGNEKLFF.

The CDR3 here is CASISGGGLFDTQYF. CDR3 nucleotides: TGTGCCAGCATCTCGGGAGGGGGGTTATTCGATACGCAGTATTTT. The chain joins TRBV25-1 to TRBJ2-3, with 8 bases matching TRBD2. Germline V lookup: CDR1 MGHDK, CDR2 SYGVNS. With V trimmed by 7 bases and J by 6 bases, 12 bases remained unmatched. CDR3 length equals 15 residues. Full variable domain (missing parts from reference TRBV25-1 and TRBJ2-3): EADIYQTPRYLVIGTGKKITLECSQTMGHDKMYWYQQDPGMELHLIHYSYGVNSTEKGDLSSESTVSRIRTEHFPLTLESARPSHTSQYLCASISGGGLFDTQYFGPGTRLTVL.

V and J are TRBV19 and TRBJ1-2; TRBD1 matches at 10 bases. The CDR3 covers 13 residues. Germline CDR1 is LNHDA and CDR2 is SQIVND (reference sequence). Unmatched junction bases numbered 1, after V lost 3 bases and J lost 6 bases. The CDR3 reads CASSIGTGDGYTF. In DNA, the CDR3 is TGTGCCAGTAGTATCGGGACAGGGGATGGCTACACCTTC.

This chain joins TRBV7-9 and TRBJ1-3; no reliable D call. V dropped 4 bases and J dropped 0 bases, with 13 bases sitting between them. Germline CDR1 is SEHNR and CDR2 is FQNEAQ (reference sequence). This CDR3 is built from 16 residues. CDR3 amino acids: CASSSMTDDSGNTIYF. CDR3 bases: TGTGCCAGCAGCTCCATGACTGACGACTCTGGAAACACCATATATTTT.

This sequence joins TRBV7-2 and TRBJ1-2; TRBD1 might be the D (5 bases). The CDR3 runs to 12 residues. In germline, CDR1 is SGHTA, CDR2 FQGNSA. The V gene lost 1 base and the J gene lost 8 bases, with 8 bases spanning the gap. The DNA of the CDR3 is TGTGCCAGCAGCTTAGTCGGGGGAGGCTACACCTTC. Amino acids: CASSLVGGGYTF.

This sequence joins TRBV29-1 and TRBJ2-3, with D perhaps matching TRBD1 (6 bases). V lost 2 bases and J 11 bases, leaving 20 bases between the germline ends. This CDR3 has 14 residues. Germline values: CDR1 SQVTM, CDR2 ANQGSEA. The DNA for the CDR3 is TGCAGCGTTGAAATAGGAGAAGGGGGTAAAGGGCAGTATTTT. Translated, it gives CSVEIGEGGKGQYF.

The V gene is TRBV21-1, the J gene TRBJ2-6; TRBD1 reflects the table's D call only, with no check against the DNA. TRBV21-1 is classified as a pseudogene. The CDR3 length is 17 residues. CDR3 bases: TGTGCCAGCAGCGGGATCGGACAGCTCTCTGGGGCCAACGTCCTGACTTTC. This sequence encodes CASSGIGQLSGANVLTF.